These T cell receptor beta chains were read from a single sample in a study of cytomegalovirus exposure and HLA in healthy donors. This table comes from immunoSEQ multiplex PCR, and its TCRdb copy is limited to in-frame clones, with some not included. The data contain over 200,000 clones, roughly 88% of them singletons. What was sequenced was PBMCs. These receptor sequences come from a woman under 30 in good health and CMV-seronegative. Both conserved end residues are part of each CDR3. D genes are given only for firm matches. The size entry is marked missing in some rows and otherwise reads once, few, many or a size class.

J gene,D gene,clone size,V gene,CDR3 DNA,CDR3 protein
TRBJ2-3,TRBD2,.,TRBV9,TGTGCCAGCAGTTTCGGACTAGCGGGTGGGGATACGCAGTATTTT,CASSFGLAGGDTQYF
TRBJ2-7,TRBD1,.,TRBV15,TGTGCCACCAGCGACCGGGACAGCGACTCCGAGCAGTACTTC,CATSDRDSDSEQYF
TRBJ1-5,.,few,TRBV2,TGTGCCAGCAGTGAGGAGGGCAATCAGCCCCAGCATTTT,CASSEEGNQPQHF
TRBJ2-1,.,.,TRBV11-3,TGTGCCAGCAGTCCGGACGGGGGACAGACCTACAATGAGCAGTTCTTC,CASSPDGGQTYNEQFF
TRBJ1-2,TRBD1,.,TRBV7-3,TGTGCCAGCAGCCCCGCCCTGAGGGTGGATCCCGGGACAGGGTACGATGGCTACACCTTC,CASSPALRVDPGTGYDGYTF
TRBJ2-3,.,.,TRBV29-1,TGCAGCGTTGACAGGGGAATCACAGATACGCAGTATTTT,CSVDRGITDTQYF
TRBJ2-1,TRBD2,.,TRBV29-1,TGCAGCGTTGAAGAAGGGACTAGCGGCTACAATGAGCAGTTCTTC,CSVEEGTSGYNEQFF
TRBJ1-2,TRBD1,.,TRBV7-9,TGTGCCAGCAGCTCTCAGGGGGCGCTTGGCTACACCTTC,CASSSQGALGYTF
TRBJ2-1,.,once,TRBV27,TGTGCCAGCAAACCCGACAGGAACTCCTACAATGAGCAGTTCTTC,CASKPDRNSYNEQFF
TRBJ2-7,TRBD2,.,TRBV27,TGTGCCAGCAACCCTAGCGGGAGCTACGAGCAGTACTTC,CASNPSGSYEQYF
TRBJ2-2,.,.,TRBV5-1,TGCGCCAGCAACAGGGGGGGAGACACCGGGGAGCTGTTTTTT,CASNRGGDTGELFF
TRBJ2-5,.,.,TRBV11-2,TGTGCCAGCAGCAAAGCGGGAGAGACCCAGTACTTC,CASSKAGETQYF
TRBJ2-7,TRBD1,.,TRBV27,TGTGCCAGCAGATCAACGACAGGGAACTACGAGCAGTACTTC,CASRSTTGNYEQYF
TRBJ1-2,TRBD1,.,TRBV7-9,TGTGCCAGCAGCCTACAGACAGGGAACTATGGCTACACCTTC,CASSLQTGNYGYTF
TRBJ2-6,TRBD1,once,TRBV4-3,TGCGCCAGCAGCCAAGACAGGGGGTCTGGGGCCAACGTCCTGACTTTC,CASSQDRGSGANVLTF
TRBJ1-3,.,once,TRBV19,TGTGCCAGTAGAGGGGTACTTGGAAACACCATATATTTT,CASRGVLGNTIYF
TRBJ1-1,.,.,TRBV29-1,TGCAGCGTTGTCCGGAACACTGAAGCTTTCTTT,CSVVRNTEAFF
TRBJ2-7,.,.,TRBV9,TGTGCCAGCAGTGGAGGGACTCCCGAGCAGTACTTC,CASSGGTPEQYF
TRBJ2-7,TRBD2,.,TRBV28,TGTGCCAGCAGTTTCTTCCCCCGCGTACTAGCGGGAGGGCCTTCATCCTACGAGCAGTACTTC,CASSFFPRVLAGGPSSYEQYF
TRBJ2-7,TRBD1,.,TRBV5-1,TGCGCCAGCGGCACAGGGGCCTCGTACGAGCAGTACTTC,CASGTGASYEQYF
TRBJ2-2,TRBD1,.,TRBV29-1,TGCAGCGTTAGCAGGGGGCGGACCGGGGAGCTGTTTTTT,CSVSRGRTGELFF
TRBJ2-7,.,.,TRBV11-1,TGTGCCAGCAGCTTAGCTCTCGAGCAGTACTTC,CASSLALEQYF
TRBJ2-7,TRBD1,.,TRBV11-1,TGTGCCAGCAGCTTCGGACAGGGGGCCTCCTACGAGCAGTACTTC,CASSFGQGASYEQYF
TRBJ2-5,TRBD2,.,TRBV25-1,TGTGCCAGCGGCGCGGGAGGGTCTCAAGAGACCCAGTACTTC,CASGAGGSQETQYF
TRBJ2-4,TRBD1,.,TRBV28,TGTGCCAGCAGTTTAGGAGGACAGGGGCTAGGGGTTTACTTC,CASSLGGQGLGVYF
TRBJ2-2,.,.,TRBV7-9,TGTGCCAGCAGCAAAATACTGCACCCCGGGGAGCTGTTTTTT,CASSKILHPGELFF
TRBJ1-2,.,.,TRBV5-4,TGTGCCAGCAGCTTTGGAGCCGTGCCCGTGGCAAGGGGCGATGGCTACACCTTC,CASSFGAVPVARGDGYTF
TRBJ2-7,TRBD2,.,TRBV5-1,TGCGCCAGCAGCCCCGCTAGCGGGAGGGCCTACGAGCAGTACTTC,CASSPASGRAYEQYF
TRBJ1-5,TRBD1,.,TRBV28,TGTGCCAGCGCGATAGCCGGGACAGCATATCAGCCCCAGCATTTT,CASAIAGTAYQPQHF
TRBJ1-5,.,few,TRBV4-1,TGCGCCAGCAGCCAATACAGAAGCAATCAGCCCCAGCATTTT,CASSQYRSNQPQHF
TRBJ2-1,TRBD2,.,TRBV9,TGTGCCAGCAGCGTAGACGGTAGCGGGAATCCCGTCAATGAGCAGTTCTTC,CASSVDGSGNPVNEQFF
TRBJ1-1,.,.,TRBV5-1,TGCGCCAGCGGGCCCCAGATGAACACTGAAGCTTTCTTT,CASGPQMNTEAFF
TRBJ2-3,.,.,TRBV5-1,TGCGCCAGCAGCTTGGACAGTCACTCAGCAGATACGCAGTATTTT,CASSLDSHSADTQYF
TRBJ2-3,TRBD2,.,TRBV10-1,TGCGCCAGCAGTGAGTTAGCGGGAGCGCTCACAGATACGCAGTATTTT,CASSELAGALTDTQYF
TRBJ2-7,.,.,TRBV4-1,TGCGCCAGCAGCCAAGCCGACAGCACCTACGAGCAGTACTTC,CASSQADSTYEQYF
TRBJ2-1,TRBD2,.,TRBV5-1,TGCGCCAGCAGTAGGACCCCTGGGACTACACCCCACAATGAGCAGTTCTTC,CASSRTPGTTPHNEQFF
TRBJ2-1,TRBD2,.,TRBV2,TGTGCCAGCAAGGTCCTAGCGGGAGGGGTTTACAATGAGCAGTTCTTC,CASKVLAGGVYNEQFF
TRBJ2-3,TRBD2,.,TRBV5-1,TGCGCCAGCAGCATCGGGACTAGCAAAGATACGCAGTATTTT,CASSIGTSKDTQYF
TRBJ2-7,.,once,TRBV7-2,TGTGCCAGCAGCTTAGAAGGGACTGCTGCCTACGAGCAGTACTTC,CASSLEGTAAYEQYF
TRBJ2-1,.,.,TRBV6-4,TGTGCCAGCAGTGACTCTGAGCGAAGCGGCTACAATGAGCAGTTCTTC,CASSDSERSGYNEQFF
TRBJ1-1,.,.,TRBV4-3,TGCGCCAGCAGCCAAGAAGCGGGGGGATACACTGAAGCTTTCTTT,CASSQEAGGYTEAFF
TRBJ2-2,TRBD2,.,TRBV2,TGTGCCAGCAGTGAAGAAGCGGGAGGGCCATTCGGGGAGCTGTTTTTT,CASSEEAGGPFGELFF
TRBJ1-1,.,.,TRBV28,TGTGCCAGCAGTCCCACAGCCATGAACACTGAAGCTTTCTTT,CASSPTAMNTEAFF
TRBJ2-7,.,.,TRBV27,TGTGCCAGCAGTTTAGGGGACTCTTCGTACGAGCAGTACTTC,CASSLGDSSYEQYF
TRBJ1-3,.,.,TRBV9,TGTGCCAGCAGCGGTGGCATCACAGAGCCCGTAGCGGGAAACACCATATATTTT,CASSGGITEPVAGNTIYF
TRBJ2-1,TRBD1,.,TRBV5-1,TGCGCCAGCAGCTTGGATGGACAGGGGGCCCTTAATGAGCAGTTCTTC,CASSLDGQGALNEQFF
TRBJ1-2,TRBD1,.,TRBV27,TGTGCCAGCAGTTTTCAGGGGGACTATGGCTACACCTTC,CASSFQGDYGYTF